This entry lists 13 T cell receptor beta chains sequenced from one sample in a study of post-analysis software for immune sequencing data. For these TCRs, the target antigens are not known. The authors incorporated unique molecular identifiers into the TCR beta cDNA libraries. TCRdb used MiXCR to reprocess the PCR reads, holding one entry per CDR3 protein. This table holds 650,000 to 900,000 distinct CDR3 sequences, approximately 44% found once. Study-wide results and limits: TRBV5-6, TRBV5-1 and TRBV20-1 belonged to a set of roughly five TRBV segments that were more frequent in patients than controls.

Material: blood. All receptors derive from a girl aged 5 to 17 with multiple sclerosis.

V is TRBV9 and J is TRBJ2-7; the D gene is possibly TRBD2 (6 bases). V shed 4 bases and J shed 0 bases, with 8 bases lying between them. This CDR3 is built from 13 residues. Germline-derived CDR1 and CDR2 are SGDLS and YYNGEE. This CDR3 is CASSPDYSYEQYF. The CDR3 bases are TGTGCCAGCAGCCCGGACTACTCCTACGAGCAGTACTTC.

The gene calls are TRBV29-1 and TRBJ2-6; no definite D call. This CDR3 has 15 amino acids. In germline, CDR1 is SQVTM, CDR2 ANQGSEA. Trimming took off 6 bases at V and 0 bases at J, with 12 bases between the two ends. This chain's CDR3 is CSVPRSGSGANVLTF. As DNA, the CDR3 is TGCAGCGTACCCAGGTCGGGCTCTGGGGCCAACGTCCTGACTTTC.

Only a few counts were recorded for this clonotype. CDR3 nucleotide sequence: TGTGCCAGCAGCCCCCTAGGAGGGGCCTTCTCCTACGAGCAGTACTTC. Translating gives CASSPLGGAFSYEQYF. The chain recombines TRBV7-2 with TRBJ2-7, with D possibly being TRBD2 (6 bases). The germline V gene encodes CDR1 SGHTA and CDR2 FQGNSA. The V end was cut by 5 bases, the J end by 0 bases, with 17 bases between. This CDR3 is built from 16 residues.

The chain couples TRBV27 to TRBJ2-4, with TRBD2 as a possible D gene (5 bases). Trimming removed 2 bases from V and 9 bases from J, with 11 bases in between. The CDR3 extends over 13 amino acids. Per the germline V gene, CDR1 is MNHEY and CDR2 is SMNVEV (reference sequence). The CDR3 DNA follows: TGTGCCAGCAGTTTAGGGCTAGCAGGCATTCAGTACTTC. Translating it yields CASSLGLAGIQYF.

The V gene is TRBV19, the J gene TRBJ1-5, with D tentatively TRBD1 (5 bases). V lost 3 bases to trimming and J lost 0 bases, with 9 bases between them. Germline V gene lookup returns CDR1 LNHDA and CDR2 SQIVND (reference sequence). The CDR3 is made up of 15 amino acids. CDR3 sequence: CASSIGTSSNQPQHF. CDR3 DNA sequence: TGTGCCAGTAGTATCGGGACGTCTAGCAATCAGCCCCAGCATTTT.

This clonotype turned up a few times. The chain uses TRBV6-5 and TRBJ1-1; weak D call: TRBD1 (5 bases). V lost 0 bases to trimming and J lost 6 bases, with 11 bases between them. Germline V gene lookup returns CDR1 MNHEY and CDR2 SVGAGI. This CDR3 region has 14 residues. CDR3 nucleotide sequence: TGTGCCAGCAGTTACTCGAACGGGGGATCTGAAGCTTTCTTT. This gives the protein CASSYSNGGSEAFF.

The CDR3 coding sequence is TGTGCCAGCAGCTCTAGCGGTACTGAGACCCAGTACTTC. Translated: CASSSSGTETQYF. The V gene is TRBV11-3, the J gene TRBJ2-5; 7 bases are shared with TRBD2. The CDR3 contains 13 residues. Trimming removed 4 bases from V and 5 bases from J; junction bases left unmatched: 4. Germline V gives CDR1 SGHNT, CDR2 YENEEA.

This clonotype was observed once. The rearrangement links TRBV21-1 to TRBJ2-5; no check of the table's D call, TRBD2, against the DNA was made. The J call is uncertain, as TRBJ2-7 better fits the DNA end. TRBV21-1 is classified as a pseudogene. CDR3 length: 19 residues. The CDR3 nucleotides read TGTGCCAGCAGCAAACTGGCAGCGGGAGGGCCCTTACTATTCCACGAGCAGTACTTC. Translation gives CASSKLAAGGPLLFHEQYF.

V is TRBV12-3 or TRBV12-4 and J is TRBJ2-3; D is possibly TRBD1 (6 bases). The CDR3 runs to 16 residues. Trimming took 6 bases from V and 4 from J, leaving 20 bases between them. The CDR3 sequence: CASSHRARGYADTQYF. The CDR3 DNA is TGTGCCAGCAGCCACAGGGCGAGAGGGTACGCAGATACGCAGTATTTT.

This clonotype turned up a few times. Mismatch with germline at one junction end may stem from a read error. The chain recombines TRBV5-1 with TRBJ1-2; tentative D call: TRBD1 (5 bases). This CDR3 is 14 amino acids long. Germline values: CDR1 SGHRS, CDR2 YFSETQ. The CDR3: CASSPQGRDYGYTF. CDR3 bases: TGTGCCAGCAGCCCCCAGGGCAGGGACTATGGCTACACCTTC.

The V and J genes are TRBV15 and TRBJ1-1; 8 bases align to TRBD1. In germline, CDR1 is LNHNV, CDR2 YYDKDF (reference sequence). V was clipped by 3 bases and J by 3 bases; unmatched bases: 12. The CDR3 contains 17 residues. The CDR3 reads CATSREDREDLDTEAFF. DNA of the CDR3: TGTGCCACCAGCAGGGAGGACAGGGAAGACCTCGACACTGAAGCTTTCTTT. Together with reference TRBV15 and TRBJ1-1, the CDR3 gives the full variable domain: DAMVIQNPRYQVTQFGKPVTLSCSQTLNHNVMYWYQQKSSQAPKLLFHYYDKDFNNEADTPDNFQSRRPNTSFCFLDIRSPGLGDTAMYLCATSREDREDLDTEAFFGQGTRLTVV.

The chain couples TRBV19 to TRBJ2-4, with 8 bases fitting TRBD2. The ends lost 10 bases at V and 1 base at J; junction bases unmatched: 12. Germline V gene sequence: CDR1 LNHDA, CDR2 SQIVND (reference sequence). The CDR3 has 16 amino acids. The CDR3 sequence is CATSPGGGLAKNIQYF. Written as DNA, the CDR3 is TGTGCCACATCCCCCGGGGGGGGGTTGGCCAAAAACATTCAGTACTTC.

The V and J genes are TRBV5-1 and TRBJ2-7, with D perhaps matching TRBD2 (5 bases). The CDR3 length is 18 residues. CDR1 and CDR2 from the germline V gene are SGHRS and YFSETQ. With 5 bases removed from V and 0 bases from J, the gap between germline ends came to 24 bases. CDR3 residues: CASRNGVSVGVGSYEQYF. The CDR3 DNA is TGCGCCAGCAGGAACGGAGTTAGTGTGGGAGTCGGCTCCTACGAGCAGTACTTC.